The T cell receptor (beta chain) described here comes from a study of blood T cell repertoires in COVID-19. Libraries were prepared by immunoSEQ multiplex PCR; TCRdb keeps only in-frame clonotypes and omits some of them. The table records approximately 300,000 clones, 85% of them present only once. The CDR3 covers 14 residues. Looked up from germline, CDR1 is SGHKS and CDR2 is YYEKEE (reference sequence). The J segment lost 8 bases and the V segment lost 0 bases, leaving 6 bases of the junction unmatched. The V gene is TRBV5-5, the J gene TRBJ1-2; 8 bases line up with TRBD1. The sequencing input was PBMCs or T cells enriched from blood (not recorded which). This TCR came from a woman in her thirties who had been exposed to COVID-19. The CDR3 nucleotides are TGTGCCAGCAGCTTGGGGCAGGGGGCCCGAGGCTACACCTTC. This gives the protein CASSLGQGARGYTF.